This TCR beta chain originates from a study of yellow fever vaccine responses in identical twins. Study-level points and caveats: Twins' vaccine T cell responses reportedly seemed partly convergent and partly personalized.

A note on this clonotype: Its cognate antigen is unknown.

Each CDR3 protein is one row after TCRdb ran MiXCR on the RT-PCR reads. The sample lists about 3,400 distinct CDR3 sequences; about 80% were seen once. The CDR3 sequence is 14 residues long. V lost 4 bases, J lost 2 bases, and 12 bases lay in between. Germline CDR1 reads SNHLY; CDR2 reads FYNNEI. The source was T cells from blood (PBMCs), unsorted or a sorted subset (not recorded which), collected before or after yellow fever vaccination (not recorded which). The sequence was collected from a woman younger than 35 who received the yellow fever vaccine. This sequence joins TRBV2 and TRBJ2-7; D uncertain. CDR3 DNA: TGTGCCAGCAGTGGGGCCGCTACGGCCTACGAGCAGTACTTC. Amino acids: CASSGAATAYEQYF.